This TCR beta chain was recorded in a study of T cells after yellow fever vaccination. The study's findings and limits: Researchers report a weaker secondary response that nonetheless peaked faster, day 5 versus 15.

TCRdb reprocessed the 5' RACE reads via MiXCR and lists one record per CDR3 protein. The sample shows 200,000 to 300,000 distinct CDR3 sequences, around 13% of them seen only once. The table lists this clonotype with a few counts. No antigen is known for it. V lost 0 bases and J lost 8, with 13 bases in between. Per germline, CDR1 MNHEY and CDR2 SMNVEV (reference sequence). The length of the CDR3 is 14 residues. This sequence joins TRBV27 and TRBJ1-2; D uncertain. The TCR sequence derives from a man aged 30 to 45 who received the YFV17D yellow fever vaccine. Source: CD4+ T cells sorted from PBMCs, taken 45 days after the yellow fever booster vaccination. The DNA of the CDR3 is TGTGCCAGCAGTTTATCGAAGACCATAGGAGGCTACACCTTC. Encoded protein: CASSLSKTIGGYTF.